A selection of T cell receptor beta chains follows, all from one sample in a study of Graves' ophthalmopathy and Graves' hyperthyroidism. Using its own MiXCR run on the multiplex PCR reads, TCRdb lists one record per CDR3 protein. The data hold 620,000 or so distinct CDR3 sequences, with about a fifth observed a single time. What was sequenced was peripheral blood. The source is a woman between 18 and 30 years old with stable Graves' hyperthyroidism. Some clones in this sample may be carry-over from other donors' samples. CDR3s include the opening cysteine and the closing phenylalanine or tryptophan. D genes are given only for firm matches. The size of a clone is reported for some rows only, either as once, few or many, or as a class for expanded clones.

TRBJ1-5 | . | TRBV6-1 | . | TGTGCCAGCAGCAAACAGCGTTATAGCAATCAGCCCCAGCATTTT | CASSKQRYSNQPQHF
TRBJ2-7 | TRBD1 | TRBV19 | many | TGTGCCAGTAGTATTAGGCAGGGGGCCTCCTACGAGCAGTACTTC | CASSIRQGASYEQYF
TRBJ2-7 | TRBD2 | TRBV19 | many | TGTGCCAGTAGTGCAACTACTAGCGGGGGCCTCTCCTACGAGCAGTACTTC | CASSATTSGGLSYEQYF
TRBJ2-7 | . | TRBV6-4 | . | TGTGCCAGCACAACGGCAGTTTGGGAGCAGTACTTC | CASTTAVWEQYF
TRBJ1-5 | . | TRBV18 | . | TGTGCCAGCTCACCAAAAGGGCCCCCTCAGCCCCAGCATTTT | CASSPKGPPQPQHF
TRBJ2-7 | . | TRBV15 | . | TGTGCCACCAGCACGGAGTTAGGCGCAGGGCAGTACTTC | CATSTELGAGQYF
TRBJ2-4 | . | TRBV24-1 | many | TGTGCCACCAGTGATTCCGGGAGTGGGTGGGAAAACATTCAGTACTTC | CATSDSGSGWENIQYF
TRBJ1-2 | . | TRBV6-1 | many | TGTGCCAGCAGCCCGAATGGGTATGGCTACACCTTC | CASSPNGYGYTF
TRBJ1-1 | . | TRBV19 | many | TGTGCCAGCCTGGACCGGGGCAGGGCTGAAGCTTTCTTT | CASLDRGRAEAFF
TRBJ2-2 | . | TRBV6-4 | many | TGTGCCAGCAGTACGCTAGCCGGCGGCACCGGGGAGCTGTTTTTT | CASSTLAGGTGELFF
TRBJ2-7 | TRBD2 | TRBV28 | many | TGTGCCAGCAGTTTCCCGACTAGCGGGACCTACGAGCAGTACTTC | CASSFPTSGTYEQYF
TRBJ1-6 | TRBD1 | TRBV5-1 | many | TGCGCCAGCAGCCAAACCTACCTACAGGGGGGAGGTTCACCCCTCCACTTT | CASSQTYLQGGGSPLHF
TRBJ2-7 | . | TRBV28 | . | TGTGCCAGCAGAAAGGCTGGGGCGGAGCAGTACTTC | CASRKAGAEQYF
TRBJ2-5 | . | TRBV7-9 | many | TGTGCCAGCAGCTTATTAGGAGCACAAGAGACCCAGTACTTC | CASSLLGAQETQYF
TRBJ2-2 | . | TRBV19 | many | TGTGCCAGTAGTATAGGACGCGCGGGCACCGGGGAGCTGTTTTTT | CASSIGRAGTGELFF
TRBJ2-7 | TRBD2 | TRBV4-1 | . | TGCGCCAGCAGCCCCCGGCAGGGACTAGCGGCCTACGAGCAGTACTTC | CASSPRQGLAAYEQYF
TRBJ2-2 | . | TRBV11-1 | many | TGTGCCAGCAGCTTGGTGGGTGGAAAGGTCGGCACCGGGGAGCTGTTTTTT | CASSLVGGKVGTGELFF
TRBJ1-1 | . | TRBV2 | many | TGTGCCAGCGGCCAAGCTTTCTTT | CASGQAFF
TRBJ1-1 | . | TRBV29-1 | . | TGCAGCGTTGCTTCGACAGCGAACACTGAAGCTTTCTTT | CSVASTANTEAFF
TRBJ1-1 | . | TRBV30 | . | TGTGCCTGGAGGGAAGCCATGGGCACTGAAGCTTTCTTT | CAWREAMGTEAFF
TRBJ2-4 | . | TRBV30 | few | TGTGCCTGGAGCCGACAGACTAGTCGGAGCAACATTCAGTACTTC | CAWSRQTSRSNIQYF
TRBJ2-7 | TRBD2 | TRBV12-3/TRBV12-4 | . | TGTGCCAACACCCCGGGACTAGGGGCCTACGAGCAGTACTTC | CANTPGLGAYEQYF
TRBJ2-5 | . | TRBV7-3 | . | TGTGCCAGCAGCAGGGAACTCCACGGAGAGACCCAGTACTTC | CASSRELHGETQYF
TRBJ1-1 | . | TRBV6-2/TRBV6-3 | many | TGTGCCAGCACCGAAGGGGGAGCTGGCACTGAAGCTTTCTTT | CASTEGGAGTEAFF
TRBJ2-5 | . | TRBV19 | few | TGTGCCAGTAGTATGTCGATCTGGACAGAGCAAGAGACCCAATACTTC | CASSMSIWTEQETQYF
TRBJ2-5 | . | TRBV12-3/TRBV12-4 | few | TGTGCCAGCAGTCTTCTGACAGTGAAGCTTCAAGAGACCCAGTACTTC | CASSLLTVKLQETQYF